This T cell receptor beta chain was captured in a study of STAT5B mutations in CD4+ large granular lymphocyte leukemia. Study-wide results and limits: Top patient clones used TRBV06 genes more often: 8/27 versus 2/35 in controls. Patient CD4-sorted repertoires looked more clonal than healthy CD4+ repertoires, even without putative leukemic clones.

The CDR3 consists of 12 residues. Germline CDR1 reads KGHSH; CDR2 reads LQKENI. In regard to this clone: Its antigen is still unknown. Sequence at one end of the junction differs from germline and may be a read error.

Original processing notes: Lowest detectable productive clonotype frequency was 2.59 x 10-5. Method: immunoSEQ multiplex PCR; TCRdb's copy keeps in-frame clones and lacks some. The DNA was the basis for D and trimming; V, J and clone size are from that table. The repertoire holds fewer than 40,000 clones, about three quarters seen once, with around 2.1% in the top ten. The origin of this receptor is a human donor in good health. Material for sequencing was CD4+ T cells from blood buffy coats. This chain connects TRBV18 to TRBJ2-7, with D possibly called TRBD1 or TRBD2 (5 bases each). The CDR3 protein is CVSSPTGREQYF. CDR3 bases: TGTGTCAGCTCACCGACGGGGCGCGAGCAGTACTTC.